Reported below is one TCR beta chain. The germline V and J ends were trimmed by 2 bases and 1 base, with 21 bases remaining between them. Germline V gene data show CDR1 as SGHDT and CDR2 as YYEEEE. This CDR3 has 18 amino acids. This sample was taken from a study of PD-L1 blockade in urothelial cancer. Measured with immunoSEQ multiplex PCR; TCRdb has only the in-frame clones, and not every one. The sample has around 30,000 clones, around 85% seen once. This clonotype originated in a middle-aged man with urothelial cancer. The specimen comprised PBMCs, sampled around atezolizumab (anti-PD-L1) treatment. The rearrangement links TRBV5-6 to TRBJ2-5, with D possibly TRBD2 on 7 matching bases. CDR3 amino acids: CASSFSGGPGLGQETQYF. CDR3 nucleotide sequence: TGTGCCAGCAGCTTTTCCGGGGGGCCGGGTTTGGGCCAAGAGACCCAGTACTTC.